These 26 T cell receptor beta chains originate from one sample sequenced in a study of blood T cell repertoires in COVID-19. Sequenced by immunoSEQ multiplex PCR; TCRdb stores in-frame clones only, minus some. The sample contains 300,000 or so clones, roughly nine tenths of which appear only once. Sequencing was performed on PBMCs or T cells enriched from blood (not recorded which). The receptors were gathered from a woman aged 25 to 45 who had recovered from COVID-19.

The V gene is TRBV7-2, the J gene TRBJ1-4; 9 bases agree with TRBD1. Trimming removed 4 bases from V and 0 bases from J; junction bases left unmatched: 6. Germline V gene lookup returns CDR1 SGHTA and CDR2 FQGNSA. The CDR3 length is 17 residues. In DNA, the CDR3 is TGTGCCAGCAGCTCGGGACAGGGAAGAGCAACTAATGAAAAACTGTTTTTT. The encoded protein is CASSSGQGRATNEKLFF.

As DNA, the CDR3 is TGTGCCAGCAGTGGGGGACGGGACAGAGCCTACGAGCAGTACTTC. Amino acid sequence: CASSGGRDRAYEQYF. The chain couples TRBV2 to TRBJ2-7, with 7 positions matching TRBD1. With V trimmed by 4 bases and J by 2 bases, 8 bases remained unmatched. CDR1 is SNHLY and CDR2 is FYNNEI in the germline V gene. The CDR3 is 15 residues long.

The chain recombines TRBV19 with TRBJ2-1, with TRBD2 matching over 11 bases. Trimming cost V 7 bases and J 7 bases; bases outside gene matches: 6. This CDR3 has 14 residues. Germline CDR1 reads LNHDA; CDR2 reads SQIVND (reference sequence). The CDR3 DNA sequence: TGTGCCAGTATGGTAGCGGGGGGGCGGAATGAGCAGTTCTTC. Residues: CASMVAGGRNEQFF.

The chain uses TRBV10-2 and TRBJ1-2, with TRBD1 identical over 7 bases. The CDR3 covers 14 residues. Germline-derived CDR1 and CDR2 are WSHSY and SAAADI. The trim removed 8 bases at V and 8 bases at J, leaving 14 bases unmatched. The DNA of the CDR3 is TGCGCCAGCCGGACAGGAAACCTATCTGGGGGCTACACCTTC. It is translated as CASRTGNLSGGYTF.

The chain is built from TRBV18 and TRBJ2-1, with D possibly matching TRBD1 (5 bases). This CDR3 comprises 14 residues. V lost 5 bases, J lost 6 bases, and 14 bases lay in between. Germline V gene data show CDR1 as KGHSH and CDR2 as LQKENI. In DNA, the CDR3 is TGTGCCAGCTCAACATCGCAGGGCGGCAATGAGCAGTTCTTC. It is translated as CASSTSQGGNEQFF.

The genes are TRBV18 and TRBJ2-5; 7 bases map to TRBD1. Trimming cost V 3 bases and J 1 base; bases outside gene matches: 5. The CDR3 is 15 amino acids. From germline, CDR1 is KGHSH and CDR2 LQKENI. The chain's CDR3 is CASSPLTGTQETQYF. The CDR3 bases are TGTGCCAGCTCACCCTTGACAGGGACCCAAGAGACCCAGTACTTC. Together with reference TRBV18 and TRBJ2-5, the CDR3 gives the full variable domain: NAGVMQNPRHLVRRRGQEARLRCSPMKGHSHVYWYRQLPEEGLKFMVYLQKENIIDESGMPKERFSAEFPKEGPSILRIQQVVRGDSAAYFCASSPLTGTQETQYFGPGTRLLVL.

The CDR3 here is CASREPGQGLNTEAFF. CDR3 nucleotides: TGTGCCAGCAGGGAACCGGGACAGGGGCTCAACACTGAAGCTTTCTTT. This chain links TRBV6-1 with TRBJ1-1; TRBD1 matches 10 bases. This CDR3 contains 16 residues. Germline V gene sequence: CDR1 MNHNS, CDR2 SASEGT. The junction had 9 bases not matched to a gene; V was cut back by 6 bases and J by 2 bases.

The chain employs TRBV5-8 and TRBJ2-5; 11 nucleotides line up with TRBD1. The ends lost 4 bases at V and 6 bases at J; junction bases unmatched: 8. The CDR3 covers 15 residues. Germline CDR1 SGHTS, CDR2 YDEGEE. CDR3 nucleotide sequence: TGTGCCAGCAGCCCCCTAGGGACAGGGGGGAAGACCCAGTACTTC. This encodes CASSPLGTGGKTQYF.

The chain recombines TRBV19 with TRBJ2-7; TRBD2 might be the D (6 bases). The CDR3 consists of 13 residues. V lost 6 bases, J lost 2 bases, and 11 bases lay in between. Germline CDR1 LNHDA, CDR2 SQIVND (reference sequence). The CDR3 reads CASRRTGAYEQYF. CDR3 in DNA: TGTGCCAGTAGACGGACGGGAGCCTACGAGCAGTACTTC.

DNA for the CDR3: TGCAGTGCAACAAGAAACATTGAGCAGTTCTTC. This codes for CSATRNIEQFF. J is TRBJ2-1 and V is TRBV20-1, with D uncertain. V was cut by 6 bases and J by 9 bases, with 12 bases left in between. This CDR3 comprises 11 residues. Germline assignment: CDR1 DFQATT and CDR2 SNEGSKA (reference sequence).

This chain uses TRBV5-5 with TRBJ2-7, with TRBD1 as a possible D gene (6 bases). Between the trimmed V and J ends, which lost 0 bases and 3 bases, there was a span of 10 bases. This CDR3 contains 14 residues. Germline V CDR1 and CDR2: SGHKS, YYEKEE (reference sequence). CDR3 sequence (DNA): TGTGCCAGCAGCTTGGCCGTCAGGGGCTACGAGCAGTACTTC. Its translation is CASSLAVRGYEQYF.

V and J are TRBV11-2 and TRBJ2-3; 12 bases are shared with TRBD2. The length of the CDR3 is 16 residues. With 5 bases clipped from V and 2 bases from J, the junction kept 5 bases outside the gene matches. Germline CDR1 reads SGHAT; CDR2 reads FQNNGV. The CDR3 DNA sequence: TGTGCCAGCAGCCTATGGACTAGCGGGGCCACAGATACGCAGTATTTT. Translated, it gives CASSLWTSGATDTQYF.

The CDR3 DNA reads TGTGCCAGCAGCCCGGGGGGGGGTAAGCAGTTCTTC. Encoded protein: CASSPGGGKQFF. V is TRBV14 and J is TRBJ2-1, with 8 bases lining up with TRBD2. This CDR3 comprises 12 residues. CDR1 is SGHDN and CDR2 is FVKESK in the germline V gene. V shed 4 bases and J 11 bases; nucleotides not matched to a gene: 4.

The chain carries TRBV27 and TRBJ2-3, with D hard to call. Germline CDR1 and CDR2: MNHEY and SMNVEV (reference sequence). Trimming took off 8 bases at V and 3 bases at J, with 18 bases between the two ends. CDR3 length equals 15 residues. The CDR3 sequence is CASHKQPPLTDTQYF. The CDR3 DNA reads TGTGCCAGCCACAAACAGCCCCCTCTGACAGATACGCAGTATTTT.

The gene calls are TRBV16 and TRBJ2-1, with a tentative D call TRBD2 (5 bases). The ends were cut back, 0 bases at V and 12 bases at J, with 12 bases in the middle. The CDR3 runs 13 residues. The germline V gene has CDR1 KGHSY and CDR2 FQNENV. The CDR3 region is CASSQSFLGGQFF. In nucleotides, the CDR3 is TGTGCCAGCAGCCAATCGTTCCTTGGAGGGCAGTTCTTC. Supplemented by reference TRBV16 and TRBJ2-1, the full variable domain reads GEEVAQTPKHLVRGEGQKAKLYCAPIKGHSYVFWYQQVLKNEFKFLISFQNENVFDETGMPKERFSAKCLPNSPCSLEIQATKLEDSAVYFCASSQSFLGGQFFGPGTRLTVL.

The rearrangement links TRBV27 to TRBJ2-6; 10 bases match TRBD2. CDR1 is MNHEY and CDR2 is SMNVEV in the germline V gene (reference sequence). This CDR3 has 20 amino acids. With 6 bases clipped from V and 3 bases from J, the junction kept 17 bases outside the gene matches. Here the CDR3 reads CASSSPIQAAGGRGANVLTF. The CDR3 DNA follows: TGTGCCAGCAGCTCTCCCATCCAGGCAGCGGGGGGGCGTGGGGCCAACGTCCTGACTTTC.

This clone was observed a single time. This chain uses TRBV9 with TRBJ2-3; D may be TRBD1 (6 bases). Germline V gene sequence: CDR1 SGDLS, CDR2 YYNGEE. This CDR3 contains 16 residues. V was trimmed by 0 bases and J by 2 bases, leaving 13 bases between them. The CDR3 nucleotides are TGTGCCAGCAGCGTAGGGAACAGGGCAGCCACAGATACGCAGTATTTT. Protein: CASSVGNRAATDTQYF.

V gene TRBV2 combines with J gene TRBJ1-2, with D hard to call. V shed 7 bases and J shed 6 bases, with 12 bases lying between them. The CDR3 runs 12 residues. The germline gives CDR1 SNHLY, CDR2 FYNNEI. CDR3 in amino acids: CASTNAVDGYTF. Written as DNA, the CDR3 is TGTGCCAGCACCAATGCAGTCGATGGCTACACCTTC.

V gene TRBV2 combines with J gene TRBJ2-2, with 7 bases aligning to TRBD1. CDR3 size: 15 residues. Germline V CDR1 and CDR2: SNHLY, FYNNEI. After removal of 4 bases from V and 4 bases from J, the junction contained 6 bases not matched to a gene. As DNA, the CDR3 is TGTGCCAGCAGTGTGTTAGGGGGCGGCACCGGGGAGCTGTTTTTT. This translates into CASSVLGGGTGELFF.

This clone has more than one count but fewer than ten. The chain carries TRBV5-8 and TRBJ2-7, with 10 bases aligning to TRBD1. The V gene end was trimmed by 4 bases and the J gene end by 2 bases; junction bases not matched to a gene: 9. The CDR3 spans 16 residues. The germline gives CDR1 SGHTS, CDR2 YDEGEE. CDR3: CASSRTTGTGAYEQYF. CDR3 bases: TGTGCCAGCAGCCGGACAACCGGGACAGGGGCCTACGAGCAGTACTTC.

V and J are TRBV28 and TRBJ1-2; 7 nucleotides match TRBD1. The germline gives CDR1 MDHEN, CDR2 SYDVKM. After removal of 5 bases from V and 4 bases from J, the junction contained 7 bases not matched to a gene. This CDR3 spans 14 amino acids. In DNA form, the CDR3 reads TGTGCCAGCAGTGGACAGGACAGAGGCTATGGCTACACCTTC. It specifies CASSGQDRGYGYTF.

This clone came up a few times. The chain links TRBV4-2 to TRBJ1-1; D not resolved. V lost 1 base and J 1 base, leaving 7 bases between the germline ends. This CDR3 spans 14 amino acids. Germline CDR1 LGHNA, CDR2 YNFKEQ. The CDR3 sequence: CASSQVDSNTEAFF. The CDR3 region has the DNA TGTGCCAGCAGCCAAGTAGACTCGAACACTGAAGCTTTCTTT.

This sequence joins TRBV5-4 and TRBJ2-1; the D gene is possibly TRBD2 (5 bases). V was trimmed by 4 bases and J by 5 bases, leaving 13 bases between them. Per the germline V gene, CDR1 is SGHNT and CDR2 is YYREEE (reference sequence). This CDR3 comprises 14 residues. The CDR3 is CASSPGLEDNEQFF. CDR3 sequence (DNA): TGTGCCAGCAGCCCCGGGCTGGAGGACAATGAGCAGTTCTTC.

This sequence joins TRBV2 and TRBJ1-1; D is possibly TRBD1 (6 bases). Per germline, CDR1 SNHLY and CDR2 FYNNEI. This CDR3 has 14 amino acids. The V gene lost 6 bases and the J gene lost 1 base, with 12 bases spanning the gap. CDR3 nucleotides: TGTGCCAGCAGAGCCGGGACACCGAACACTGAAGCTTTCTTT. As protein: CASRAGTPNTEAFF. Combining the CDR3 with reference TRBV2 and TRBJ1-1 gives the whole variable domain EPEVTQTPSHQVTQMGQEVILRCVPISNHLYFYWYRQILGQKVEFLVSFYNNEISEKSEIFDDQFSVERPDGSNFTLKIRSTKLEDSAMYFCASRAGTPNTEAFFGQGTRLTVV.

CDR3 region: CASSSKWGSNTGELFF. CDR3 nucleotide sequence: TGTGCCAGCAGCAGTAAGTGGGGCTCTAACACCGGGGAGCTGTTTTTT. V is TRBV21-1 and J is TRBJ2-2; no DNA check was done on the table's D call, TRBD1. TRBV21-1 is recorded as a pseudogene. This CDR3 has 16 amino acids.

The CDR3 here is CASSLLRNEKLFF. The CDR3 region has the DNA TGTGCCAGCAGCCTACTGCGTAATGAAAAACTGTTTTTT. The gene calls are TRBV12-3 or TRBV12-4 and TRBJ1-4; D gene uncertain. V was clipped by 6 bases and J by 4 bases, with 9 bases between them. This CDR3 is built from 13 residues.